This T cell receptor (beta chain) derives from a study of cytomegalovirus exposure and HLA in healthy donors (dated by TCRdb to 2016 to 2017). Background for the entire study: The 650 to 800 repertoires of the first cohort and the roughly 120 validation repertoires were produced on the same platform, according to a later analysis. The study aimed to test whether signatures of past pathogen exposure could be identified by cataloging public T cell receptors. In addition to the first cohort of around 670 subjects, a separate validation cohort of 100 to 150 different subjects was used. To predict cytomegalovirus infection status, the study combined high-throughput TCR immunosequencing, statistical association of individual TCRs with disease status, and machine learning.

The method was the immunoSEQ multiplex PCR assay. Processing in the source paper ran as follows. To diagnose cytomegalovirus status from the catalog of TCR beta chain sequences, a statistical classification framework was built. TCRdb limited this immuneACCESS table to in-frame rearrangements with V and J called. A share of clones is missing; checked studies link under half to unresolved V genes, and the rest is unexplained. From that table come the V and J calls and clone size; the DNA was used to work out D and trimming. The sample table contains tens of thousands of clones; only one count was recorded for over 90% of them. The ten largest clones capture over 3.5% of the sample. What the study reported, not specific to this receptor: According to the authors, the approach could potentially be generalized to other disease states and immunological phenotypes. A total of 150 to 200 TCR beta chains were listed by the study as associated with cytomegalovirus. While some public TCRs were present in many individuals, most TCR sequences turned up only very rarely across donors. Of the cluster scores, 85% to 95% were above 0 in a later analysis, which found that TCRs clustered in the first cohort also tended to co-occur in the 130 or so validation repertoires. The classifier was reported to diagnose cytomegalovirus status with high specificity and sensitivity in both the original cohort and the validation cohort. A later analysis lacked HLA typing for the validation cohort, so it scored co-occurrence in that cohort across all 120 or so repertoires. A few of the identified cytomegalovirus-associated TCR beta chains were confirmed in vitro to be specific for cytomegalovirus antigens.

From the cysteine up to the phenylalanine, the CDR3 has a length of 13 residues. Of all the DNA, just the CDR3 is kept, 39 bases in frame from base 1. The germline ends are 8 bases apart after V is trimmed by 4 bases and J by 0 bases. Per the germline V gene (reference sequence), SGHNT is the CDR1 and YYREEE is the CDR2. Donors formed part of the validation cohort, which comprised 120 subjects and was distinct from the first cohort of over 500 subjects. For this clone: Its antigen is currently not known. Base qualities are not at hand, and no much larger clone is one base apart.

The receptor's source is a woman younger than 35 in good health and CMV-seropositive. The chain links TRBV5-4 with TRBJ2-7; the D segment cannot be called with confidence. Source material: PBMCs. The sequenced DNA is TGTGCCAGCAGCCCTTCGAGCTCCTACGAGCAGTACTTC. This sequence encodes CASSPSSSYEQYF.